The 29 T cell receptor beta chains presented below share a single source sample, sequenced in a study of tumor-infiltrating lymphocytes in primary liver carcinoma. With around 450 ng total RNA as template and a constant-region primer, TCR beta cDNA was made. It was through three nested multiplex PCR rounds of slightly modified ARM-PCR that TCR beta libraries arose. A C-beta reverse primer and TRBV1-TRBV30 forward primers served in each of the first two PCR rounds, at about 10 cycles apiece. One entry per CDR3 protein, called by TCRdb with MiXCR from the multiplex PCR reads. The data hold more than 95,000 distinct CDR3 sequences, with roughly 80% observed a single time. Unsorted bulk tissue of about 20-31 mg yielded co-extracted RNA and DNA. The sequencing sample was made of liver tumor tissue from sampling region 3. The subset here: tumor region T3, left-lateral pole. The receptors were gathered from a man aged 35 to 55 with primary liver carcinoma and hepatitis B virus infection.

On this clonotype itself: The conserved phenylalanine or tryptophan is not found at the CDR3 terminus, so this likely reflects a read error. No DNA is shown, since the ends of the CDR3 on it are uncertain; the CDR3 is the one TCRdb lists. The chain employs TRBV5-1 and TRBJ2-3. The germline V gene has CDR1 SGHRS and CDR2 YFSETQ. The CDR3 length equals 16 residues, ends included. The chain's CDR3 is CASSLDAARGTDTQFI.

Comments on this clonotype: Compared with germline, one end of the junction differs, possibly owing to a read error. The gene calls are TRBV6-2 or TRBV6-3 and TRBJ2-5; the D is unclear. The germline CDR1 and CDR2 sequences are MNHEY and SVGEGT. The CDR3 is 16 residues long. CDR3 DNA: TGTGCCAGCATCCCAGGTAGCAGGAGTCAGCGTGAGACTCAGTACTTC. Amino acids: CASIPGSRSQRETQYF.

With regard to this clonotype: One end of the junction is discordant with germline, which a read error may explain. The rearrangement joins TRBV29-1 to TRBJ2-3, with 11 bases lining up with TRBD2. Germline lookup yields CDR1 SQVTM and CDR2 ANQGSEA. The CDR3 totals 14 residues. The CDR3 loop reads CRVAGLAGTGTQYF. In DNA form, the CDR3 reads TGCAGAGTTGCTGGACTAGCGGGCACAGGTACGCAGTATTTT.

This clonotype was seen just once. The junction and the germline gene differ at one end; a read error may be behind it. The rearrangement uses TRBV11-2 and TRBJ2-3; the D gene is possibly TRBD2 (6 bases). The CDR3 is made up of 17 amino acids. In germline, CDR1 is SGHAT, CDR2 FQNNGV. CDR3 sequence reads: CDSSLDPGEASIDMQYF. The CDR3 DNA sequence: TGCGACAGCAGCTTAGATCCGGGGGAGGCTAGCATAGATATGCAGTATTTC.

To note about this clonotype: An end of the junction differs from the germline gene, which may be a read error. V and J are TRBV5-4 and TRBJ2-6; 7 positions agree with TRBD1. This CDR3 comprises 17 residues. CDR1 and CDR2 (germline): SGHNT, YYREEE (reference sequence). The CDR3 spells CASIEGQAVSGANILTF. The CDR3 DNA reads TGTGCCAGCATAGAAGGACAGGCCGTCTCTGGGGCCAACATCCTGACTTTC.

This chain links TRBV29-1 with TRBJ2-7, with 9 bases matching TRBD1. The CDR3 is made up of 12 amino acids. The germline V gene encodes CDR1 SQVTM and CDR2 ANQGSEA. V lost 4 bases and J lost 7; bases outside the gene matches: 5. CDR3 protein: CSVVQGAVEQYF. The CDR3 DNA reads as TGCAGCGTTGTACAGGGGGCAGTGGAGCAGTACTTC.

As concerns this clonotype: Because it lacks the conserved phenylalanine or tryptophan at the end, this CDR3 is likely a read error. The DNA is omitted, as the CDR3 cannot be located on it reliably, and the CDR3 follows TCRdb's listing. The V and J genes are TRBV29-1 and TRBJ2-5; no DNA check was done on the table's D call, TRBD2. The CDR3 spans 16 residues, counting both ends. Germline V gene sequence: CDR1 SQVTM, CDR2 ANQGSEA. CDR3 sequence reads: CSVKPGGLVLEETQYL.

Regarding this clonotype: A junction boundary mismatches the germline segment, possibly from a read error. The chain is built from TRBV6-5 and TRBJ2-3, with 12 bases aligning to TRBD2. The CDR3 runs 17 residues. CDR1 is MNHEY, CDR2 SVGAGI, per germline. CDR3 loop: CACSRSLAGGSTDTQYF. The DNA for the CDR3 is TGTGCCTGCAGCCGATCCCTAGCGGGAGGGAGTACAGATACGCAGTATTTT.

Notes on this clonotype: Germline and junction disagree at one end, which may indicate a read error. This chain links TRBV5-5 with TRBJ2-7; D is unclear. CDR3 length: 14 residues. Germline CDR1 and CDR2: SGHKS and YYEKEE (reference sequence). CDR3 DNA: TGTACCAGCAGCTTCGTTCCACGTGAAGGAGAGCAGTACTTC. Its protein product is CTSSFVPREGEQYF.

With regard to this clonotype: A read error may produce the germline difference seen at one junction end. The chain is built from TRBV14 and TRBJ1-6; no firm D call. CDR1 is SGHDN, CDR2 FVKESK, per germline. This CDR3 is 13 amino acids long. The chain's CDR3 is CASSHGDGRPLHF. The CDR3 nucleotides are TGTGCCAGCAGCCATGGGGATGGAAGACCCCTCCATTTT.

There are many counts of this clonotype. This chain joins TRBV7-3 and TRBJ2-2; D gene unclear. The CDR3 is 12 residues long. Germline V gene lookup returns CDR1 SGHTA and CDR2 FQGTGA. Between the trimmed V and J ends, which lost 4 bases and 4 bases, there was a span of 4 bases. CDR3 residues: CASSYSTGELFF. Written as DNA, the CDR3 is TGTGCCAGCAGCTACTCCACCGGGGAGCTGTTTTTT.

This clonotype was observed a handful of times. The rearrangement uses TRBV29-1 and TRBJ1-1, with 7 positions matching TRBD1. Germline V gene data show CDR1 as SQVTM and CDR2 as ANQGSEA. The J segment lost 5 bases and the V segment lost 5 bases, leaving 14 bases of the junction unmatched. This CDR3 has 15 amino acids. This CDR3 reads CSVSTGWGVGTEAFF. The CDR3 nucleotides are TGCAGCGTTTCGACAGGGTGGGGAGTAGGAACTGAAGCTTTCTTT.

Of note for this clonotype: Since the CDR3 does not end with the conserved phenylalanine or tryptophan, this likely comes from a read error. The V gene is TRBV5-6, the J gene TRBJ1-1; 7 bases align to TRBD1. Germline V gene sequence: CDR1 SGHDT, CDR2 YYEEEE. The CDR3 totals 15 residues. For the CDR3, the DNA is TGTGTCAGTAGCCCAGGGGGTAAAGTGAACACTGAAGCTTTCTTA. The encoded protein is CVSSPGGKVNTEAFL.

This clonotype appeared a few times. Likely a read error: the CDR3 ends without its conserved phenylalanine or tryptophan. The genes are TRBV29-1 and TRBJ2-2, with no clear D. CDR1 is SQVTM, CDR2 ANQGSEA, per germline. There are 14 residues in the CDR3. Trimming left V 5 bases short and J 2 bases short, with 12 bases between. This CDR3 reads CSVSGPGNTGELFL. The DNA for the CDR3 is TGCAGCGTTTCCGGGCCCGGTAACACCGGGGAGCTGTTTCTT.

A remark on this clonotype: Given the absence of the conserved phenylalanine or tryptophan at the CDR3 end, a read error is likely. V usage is TRBV4-2 and J usage is TRBJ2-3; TRBD2 agrees at 8 bases. Per the germline V gene, CDR1 is LGHNA and CDR2 is YNFKEQ. The length of the CDR3 is 15 residues. Trimming at V came to 0 bases and at J to 4 bases, leaving 3 bases not matched to a gene. Written as DNA, the CDR3 is TGTGCCAGCAGCCAAGATGACGGGAGGGCAGATACGCAGTATCTT. It is translated as CASSQDDGRADTQYL.

As to this clonotype: Because the CDR3 is missing its conserved closing phenylalanine or tryptophan, this is likely a read error. The rearrangement uses TRBV6-1 and TRBJ2-5, with TRBD2 matching 10 bases. The CDR3 spans 15 residues. Losses at the gene ends were 7 bases for V and 5 bases for J; bases not matched to a gene: 10. Germline CDR1 MNHNS, CDR2 SASEGT. The CDR3 region is CASKAGGARQETQYY. The CDR3 nucleotides are TGTGCCAGCAAAGCGGGAGGGGCGCGACAGGAGACCCAGTACTAC.

As concerns this clonotype: A read error may account for a junction end that differs from germline. CDR3 bases: TGTGCCAGCAGCCTTCTAGGGCAGAGCTATGGCTACGCCTTC. It encodes CASSLLGQSYGYAF. This chain links TRBV28 with TRBJ1-2; D call uncertain. Germline V lookup: CDR1 MDHEN, CDR2 SYDVKM. The CDR3 totals 14 residues.

Regarding this clonotype: The junction and the germline gene differ at one end; a read error may be behind it. The V and J genes are TRBV4-3 and TRBJ2-1; TRBD1 or TRBD2 may be the D gene (5 bases each). The CDR3 spans 14 residues. CDR1 and CDR2 (germline): LGHNA, YSLEER. CDR3 bases: TGCGCCGGCAGCCAAGGGACCAATTTCGTCAAGCAGTTCTTC. It codes for CAGSQGTNFVKQFF.

Details on this clonotype: At one end, the junction sequence differs from germline, possibly due to a read error. The rearrangement links TRBV6-6 to TRBJ1-2; D is unclear. Germline values: CDR1 MNHNY, CDR2 SVGAGI (reference sequence). This CDR3 has 14 residues. CDR3 region: CASSLRTRTIDYTF. In DNA, the CDR3 is TGTGCCAGCAGTCTAAGGACGCGGACGATCGACTACACTTTC.

On this clonotype itself: Compared with germline, one end of the junction differs, possibly owing to a read error. V gene TRBV4-1 combines with J gene TRBJ1-1, with TRBD1 identical over 10 bases. CDR1 MGHRA and CDR2 YSYEKL come from the germline V gene. The CDR3 spans 15 residues. CDR3 sequence reads: CVSSPMTGGYIEAFF. In nucleotides, the CDR3 is TGCGTCAGCAGCCCGATGACAGGGGGCTACATTGAAGCTTTCTTT.

As regards this clonotype: This sequence may be a read error, since a much larger clone differs from it by one base. The genes are TRBV6-6 and TRBJ2-1, with unresolved D. The CDR3 totals 15 residues. CDR1 MNHNY and CDR2 SVGAGI come from the germline V gene (reference sequence). V shed 4 bases and J shed 3 bases, with 13 bases lying between them. The DNA of the CDR3 is TGTGCCAGCAGTTGCTCGAATCCGGACTACAATGAGCAGTTCTTC. It yields the protein CASSCSNPDYNEQFF.

Notes on this clonotype: One end of the junction fails to match germline, which may point to a read error. The chain uses TRBV6-5 and TRBJ2-5; D perhaps matches TRBD1 (6 bases). CDR3 size: 14 residues. CDR1 and CDR2 (germline): MNHEY, SVGAGI. The CDR3 loop reads CESSHQGWEETQYF. In nucleotides, the CDR3 is TGTGAAAGCAGCCATCAGGGGTGGGAAGAGACCCAATACTTC.

This clonotype was picked up many times. The V call is TRBV4-1, the J call TRBJ1-3; TRBD1 is a possible D gene (5 bases). The CDR3 contains 19 residues. Deletions cut 0 bases from V and 0 bases from J, with 18 bases between. The germline gives CDR1 MGHRA, CDR2 YSYEKL. For the CDR3, the DNA is TGCGCCAGCAGCCAAGAAACGGGTCAAAGGGGTCACTCTGGAAACACCATATATTTT. This sequence encodes CASSQETGQRGHSGNTIYF.

The chain employs TRBV12-3 or TRBV12-4 and TRBJ1-4, with D hard to call. CDR3 length: 13 amino acids. V was cut by 0 bases and J by 7 bases, with 6 bases left in between. CDR3 in DNA: TGTGCCAGCAGTTTAGCAGAGTCTGAAAAACTGTTTTTT. Protein sequence: CASSLAESEKLFF.

This clonotype was recorded many times. This chain uses TRBV29-1 with TRBJ2-3, with 8 bases fitting TRBD1. The J segment lost 5 bases and the V segment lost 4 bases, leaving 17 bases of the junction unmatched. The CDR3 runs to 17 residues. Germline V gives CDR1 SQVTM, CDR2 ANQGSEA. Here the CDR3 reads CSVVGPGTGFDRDTQYF. CDR3 in DNA: TGCAGCGTTGTGGGGCCCGGGACAGGCTTTGATAGAGATACGCAGTATTTT.

Of note for this clonotype: An end of the junction does not agree with germline; a read error may underlie this. V gene TRBV11-2 combines with J gene TRBJ1-1; possibly TRBD1 for D (6 bases). CDR3 length: 13 amino acids. Germline lookup yields CDR1 SGHAT and CDR2 FQNNGV. CDR3 region: CTSSLSRDTEVFF. The CDR3 DNA reads TGTACCAGCAGCTTAAGCAGGGACACTGAAGTTTTCTTT.

This clonotype is categorized as medium-sized. The chain couples TRBV5-1 to TRBJ2-2; D possibly corresponds to TRBD1 (5 bases). CDR3 length: 16 amino acids. Germline loops: CDR1 SGHRS, CDR2 YFSETQ. V lost 2 bases to trimming and J lost 0 bases, with 11 bases between them. The CDR3 nucleotides are TGCGCCAGCAGCTTACATCACAGGACGAACACCGGGGAGCTGTTTTTT. The encoded protein is CASSLHHRTNTGELFF.

Details on this clonotype: Likely a read error: the CDR3 ends without its conserved phenylalanine or tryptophan. The chain carries TRBV4-2 and TRBJ1-4, with D possibly being TRBD1 (5 bases). CDR3 length equals 18 residues. The germline CDR1 and CDR2 sequences are LGHNA and YNFKEQ. CDR3 nucleotides: TGTGCCAGTAGCCAAGATCGTGCGCGGGGGGCAACTAATGAAAAACTGTTTCTT. This encodes CASSQDRARGATNEKLFL.

A remark on this clonotype: Germline and junction disagree at one end, which may indicate a read error. This chain links TRBV29-1 with TRBJ1-1; D remains ambiguous. Germline-derived CDR1 and CDR2 are SQVTM and ANQGSEA. This CDR3 comprises 12 residues. This CDR3 is CNVRPSNTEALF. The CDR3 nucleotides read TGCAATGTTAGACCTTCAAACACTGAAGCTTTATTT.